The 5 T cell receptor beta chains below all came from one sample that was sequenced in a study of CD8+CD57+ T cells in acquired aplastic anemia (dated by TCRdb to 2016 to 2019). This sample was sequenced with an Illumina HiSeq 2000. Genomic DNA served as template for TCR beta VDJ combination and CDR3 sequence profiling. Starting from the raw public reads, TCRdb applied fastp trimming at Q25, assembled clones with MiXCR and retained in-frame beta chains. Identical CDR3 proteins give one entry, which carries the most common genes and DNA. The sample table records roughly 80,000 distinct CDR3 sequences; 40% to 50% of these occur just once. Approximately 70% of the sample is held by the ten biggest clonotypes. Input material: sorted CD4+, CD8+, or CD8+CD57+ T cells (not recorded which) from PBMCs. The receptor source for this set is a human donor in good health, serving as a control.

This sequence joins TRBV25-1 and TRBJ2-3, with 7 bases aligning to TRBD2. The V segment lost 4 bases and the J segment 5 bases; nucleotides outside the gene matches: 6. This CDR3 spans 14 amino acids. CDR1 and CDR2 from the germline V gene are MGHDK and SYGVNS. The CDR3 sequence is CASSALAAGDTQYF. The CDR3 DNA reads TGTGCCAGCAGTGCCCTAGCGGCAGGAGATACGCAGTATTTT.

This clonotype is labeled as medium-sized. The chain carries TRBV7-7 and TRBJ2-1; D might be TRBD2 (6 bases). V was clipped by 0 bases and J by 9 bases, with 18 bases between them. In germline, CDR1 is SSHAT, CDR2 FNYEAQ (reference sequence). There are 16 residues in the CDR3. The CDR3 loop is CASSLAPTDVGGEQFF. DNA of the CDR3: TGTGCCAGCAGCTTAGCGCCAACAGACGTGGGGGGTGAGCAGTTCTTC.

The table lists this clonotype with many counts. The V call is TRBV24-1, the J call TRBJ2-7; D is uncertain. The CDR3 has 13 residues. V was clipped by 9 bases and J by 1 base, with 12 bases between them. CDR1 is KGHDR and CDR2 is SFDVKD in the germline V gene. Written as DNA, the CDR3 is TGTGCCACCTCTCCCGGCGATTCCTACGAGCAGTACTTC. The encoded protein is CATSPGDSYEQYF.

The genes are TRBV24-1 and TRBJ1-2; the D is unclear. This CDR3 has 14 residues. Trimming took 5 bases from V and 0 from J, leaving 9 bases between them. Looked up from germline, CDR1 is KGHDR and CDR2 is SFDVKD. The CDR3 bases are TGTGCCACCAGTGCAGCGGGAGCTAACTATGGCTACACCTTC. Protein sequence: CATSAAGANYGYTF.

In the case of this clonotype: A read error may account for a junction end that differs from germline. The chain employs TRBV25-1 and TRBJ2-1, with 8 positions matching TRBD2. The CDR3 contains 16 residues. In germline, CDR1 is MGHDK, CDR2 SYGVNS. This CDR3 reads CASSEYERGPDNGQFF. CDR3 nucleotide sequence: TGTGCCAGCAGTGAATATGAGCGGGGGCCGGACAATGGGCAGTTCTTC.